Listed below are T cell receptor beta chains from one sample, sequenced in a study of blood T cell repertoires in COVID-19. TCRdb keeps only in-frame clones here, not all; method: immunoSEQ multiplex PCR. The sample yields 230,000 or so clones, around 85% seen once. The sequencing sample was made of peripheral blood. The receptors originated from a human donor in a cohort sampled during active COVID-19. Both conserved end residues are part of each CDR3. A D gene is named only where the DNA matches it firmly. Not every row has a clone size; where given, it reads once, few, many or a size class.

TRBV28,.,TRBJ1-1,.,TGTGCCAGCAGTTTGCCCCCCAGGGGAAAGAGAACTGAAGCTTTCTTT,CASSLPPRGKRTEAFF
TRBV5-1,.,TRBJ2-1,.,TGCGCCAGCAGCGCCGGGTCCTACAATGAGCAGTTCTTC,CASSAGSYNEQFF
TRBV6-4,TRBD2,TRBJ2-3,.,TGTGCCAGCAGTGACAGGTACACGGTAGCGGGAAGGGCAGATACGCAGTATTTT,CASSDRYTVAGRADTQYF
TRBV6-2/TRBV6-3,.,TRBJ1-5,.,TGTGCCAGCAGTGATGTTAGCCCCAATCAGCCCCAGCATTTT,CASSDVSPNQPQHF
TRBV27,TRBD2,TRBJ2-3,.,TGTGCCAGCAGTTTATGGGCACTAGCGGGAGGGGCGGGAGGCACAGATACGCAGTATTTT,CASSLWALAGGAGGTDTQYF
TRBV6-5,TRBD2,TRBJ2-7,.,TGTGCCAGCAGAAATAGCGGGAGGGCCCTGGAGCAGTACTTC,CASRNSGRALEQYF
TRBV19,.,TRBJ2-7,.,TGTGCCAGTAGTATCGGCACAGCCTACGAGCAGTACTTC,CASSIGTAYEQYF
TRBV2,.,TRBJ2-1,.,TGTGCCAGCCGGACAGGAGGGCTTTTGAATGAGCAGTTCTTC,CASRTGGLLNEQFF
TRBV19,TRBD1,TRBJ1-1,.,TGTGCCAGTAGTCCTAGGGACAGGTCGACTGAAGCTTTCTTT,CASSPRDRSTEAFF
TRBV7-2,TRBD2,TRBJ2-1,.,TGTGCCAGCAGCCCTGGGGCGACTAGCGGGAGCCTTCAGTTCTTC,CASSPGATSGSLQFF
TRBV27,TRBD1,TRBJ1-5,.,TGTGCCAGCAGTTTATCCTGGGACAGCTATAGCAATCAGCCCCAGCATTTT,CASSLSWDSYSNQPQHF
TRBV18,.,TRBJ1-1,few,TGTGCCAGCTCACCTACAGGGTACACTGAAGCTTTCTTT,CASSPTGYTEAFF
TRBV21-1,.,TRBJ2-1,.,TGTGCCAGCAGCAAAATGGGGGGAGGGCCCGGCAATGAGCAGTTCTTC,CASSKMGGGPGNEQFF
TRBV19,TRBD1,TRBJ1-5,.,TGTGCCGCTCAGGGGGGAGGAGGCAATCAGCCCCAGCATTTT,CAAQGGGGNQPQHF
TRBV9,TRBD2,TRBJ2-1,.,TGTGCCAGCAGCTCCCTAGCGGGTGAGCAGTTCTTC,CASSSLAGEQFF
TRBV15,.,TRBJ2-1,.,TGTGCCACCAGCAGAGGAGAGAGAGGGAATGAGCAGTTCTTC,CATSRGERGNEQFF
TRBV2,TRBD1,TRBJ1-5,.,TGTGCCAGCAGTGAAGGGGACAGGAATCAGCCCCAGCATTTT,CASSEGDRNQPQHF
TRBV2,.,TRBJ2-5,.,TGTGCCAGCACTACTTGGGAGACCCAGTACTTC,CASTTWETQYF
TRBV25-1,.,TRBJ1-3,.,TGTGCCAGCAGGTCATCTAATTCCCAGGGATCTGGAAACACCATATATTTT,CASRSSNSQGSGNTIYF
TRBV4-3,TRBD1,TRBJ1-2,.,TGCGCCAGCAGCCTCCGACAGGGGCTAAACTATGGCTACACCTTC,CASSLRQGLNYGYTF
TRBV30,.,TRBJ1-6,.,TGTGCCTGGAGTTTGATGAAGGGGTCCTTTTCACCCCTCCACTTT,CAWSLMKGSFSPLHF
TRBV9,.,TRBJ1-1,few,TGTGCCAGCAGCGGAGACAGCAAATACACTGAAGCTTTCTTT,CASSGDSKYTEAFF
TRBV2,.,TRBJ1-1,few,TGTGCCAGCAGTGAGGAGGCTATGAACACTGAAGCTTTCTTT,CASSEEAMNTEAFF
TRBV19,.,TRBJ1-2,.,TGTGCCACCTCCGGGAGATATGGCTACACCTTC,CATSGRYGYTF
TRBV24-1,TRBD2,TRBJ2-1,.,TGTGCCACCAGTGATTTGGCGGGAGGGCCGGGGAATGAGCAGTTCTTC,CATSDLAGGPGNEQFF
TRBV11-1,TRBD1,TRBJ2-7,.,TGTGCCAGCAGCTGGGACAGGGGTAATTCCTACGAGCAGTACTTC,CASSWDRGNSYEQYF
TRBV2,.,TRBJ1-6,.,TGTGCCAGCAGTGAGGGGCAGGGGAATTCACCCCTCCACTTT,CASSEGQGNSPLHF
TRBV27,TRBD1,TRBJ2-7,.,TGTGCCAGCAGTTTTGGGACAGGGGGGCTCGAGCAGTACTTC,CASSFGTGGLEQYF
TRBV7-8,TRBD2,TRBJ2-7,.,TGTGCCAGCAGCTTGGGGGCGCGGGGACTAGCGGGAGTTGCGGTCGAGCAGTACTTC,CASSLGARGLAGVAVEQYF
TRBV7-9,TRBD1,TRBJ1-2,many,TGTGCCAGCAGCTTAGGCGGGACAGGGAGGAACTATGGCTACACCTTC,CASSLGGTGRNYGYTF
TRBV25-1,.,TRBJ2-5,.,TGTGCCAGCAGTGATCTTTTGACTAGGGAAGAGACCCAGTACTTC,CASSDLLTREETQYF
TRBV7-8,TRBD1,TRBJ1-5,.,TGTGCCAGCAGCCCCTCTTGGGACAGGGCGTTTCAGCCCCAGCATTTT,CASSPSWDRAFQPQHF
TRBV6-4,.,TRBJ1-6,few,TGTGCCAGCAGTGCCCGGGAGGGTGTGGGTTCACCCCTCCACTTT,CASSAREGVGSPLHF
TRBV21-1,.,TRBJ1-5,.,TGTGCCAGCAGCAAAGGGCGGACTGACTGCAATCAGCCCCAGCATTTT,CASSKGRTDCNQPQHF
TRBV28,TRBD2,TRBJ2-1,.,TGTGCCAGCAGGACTAGCGGGATAAGAGAGCAGTTCTTC,CASRTSGIREQFF
TRBV28,TRBD1,TRBJ1-1,.,TGTGCCAGCAGCTTGGACAGGGGAGCGGGTGAAGCTTTCTTT,CASSLDRGAGEAFF
TRBV18,.,TRBJ2-5,once,TGTGCCAGCTCACCCGGGACTCCCCCGGCCGAGACCCAGTACTTC,CASSPGTPPAETQYF
TRBV21-1,.,TRBJ2-3,once,TGTGCCAGCAGCAAAGCTGGACAGGAGGTCACAGATACGCAGTATTTT,CASSKAGQEVTDTQYF
TRBV19,TRBD1,TRBJ2-7,once,TGTGCCAGTAGTATACCCGGGACAGGGGGTCGCGAGCAGTACTTC,CASSIPGTGGREQYF
TRBV6-2/TRBV6-3,TRBD2,TRBJ2-1,.,TGTGCCAGCAGCCTACTAGCGATGACCTACAATGAGCAGTTCTTC,CASSLLAMTYNEQFF
TRBV6-2/TRBV6-3,.,TRBJ2-3,once,TGTGCCAGCAGTTACTCGATCACCGCTCAGAACCACACAGATACGCAGTATTTT,CASSYSITAQNHTDTQYF
TRBV18,.,TRBJ2-7,.,TGTGCCAGCTCACCAGTGGGCCTCTACGAGCAGTACTTC,CASSPVGLYEQYF
TRBV7-2,TRBD1,TRBJ2-1,.,TGTGCCAGGAAGAGACAGGGACCGTTCTTC,CARKRQGPFF
TRBV27,.,TRBJ2-4,.,TGTGCCAGCAGCCAACGACTAGCCAAAAACATTCAGTACTTC,CASSQRLAKNIQYF
TRBV7-9,.,TRBJ1-6,.,TGTGCCAGCAGCTTAGCATTCGGGGGGAACAATTCACCCCTCCACTTT,CASSLAFGGNNSPLHF
TRBV11-2,.,TRBJ2-1,.,TGTGCCAGCAGCCGACCCCGAGGGTACAATGAGCAGTTCTTC,CASSRPRGYNEQFF
TRBV15,.,TRBJ1-2,few,TGTGCCACCAGCGCCCAACTCAGTGACTTTGGCTACACCTTC,CATSAQLSDFGYTF
TRBV19,.,TRBJ1-5,.,TGTGCCAGTAGTATCCTACAGGCTTATAGCAATCAGCCCCAGCATTTT,CASSILQAYSNQPQHF
TRBV4-1,.,TRBJ1-5,few,TGCGCCAGCAGCCTTTTGGACAACCGAAATCAGCCCCAGCATTTT,CASSLLDNRNQPQHF
TRBV5-1,.,TRBJ1-1,.,TGCGCCAGCAGCTTGAATCTGAACAGGAACACTGAAGCTTTCTTT,CASSLNLNRNTEAFF